This T cell receptor (beta chain) was identified during a study of CXCR3-negative and CXCR3-positive naive CD8 T cells. Comments on this clonotype: The target antigen is unknown.

The study, taken as a whole, reports: Unlike memory cells, which differed, naive CXCR3-negative and CXCR3-positive cells had similar TRBV-TRBJ usage.

Germline CDR1 and CDR2: SGHVS and FNYEAQ. This CDR3 is 15 amino acids long. UMI labels and 5' RACE were used to prepare the TRB cDNA libraries. No DNA is given; TCRdb re-called the 5' RACE reads and lists each CDR3 protein once. Its table lists over 35,000 distinct CDR3 sequences. Cells classed as naive CD8+ T cells were CD45RO-CCR7+CD27+CD95-. Sample: naive CXCR3- CD8+ T cells from blood. Subset in this sample: CD45RO-CCR7+CD27+CD95- naive CD8+ T cells lacking CXCR3 (TNR3-). The chain joins TRBV7-6 to TRBJ2-3; with no DNA, the TCRdb D assignment of TRBD2 cannot be verified. This clonotype was obtained from a human donor in good health. Some clones in this sample may be carry-over from other donors' samples. CDR3 residues: CASSSPQRGVSEPYF.